This record concerns one T cell receptor beta chain sequence. This sample is drawn from a study of blood T cell repertoires in COVID-19. For the study at large: Collection of acute and convalescent COVID-19 samples took place in the United States, Italy and Spain. Sources were T cells, B-cell-depleted T cells, or PBMCs; the material itself was cDNA or gDNA.

This CDR3 is built from 14 residues. The V segment lost 0 bases and the J segment 10 bases; nucleotides outside the gene matches: 8. The germline V gene encodes CDR1 LGHDT and CDR2 YNNKEL (reference sequence). Original handling: From reference gene primer amplification, estimates of nucleated cell counts were derived. Method: immunoSEQ multiplex PCR; TCRdb's copy keeps in-frame clones and lacks some. That table supplies the V and J calls and clone size; D and trimming were determined from the DNA. The table has some 180,000 clones, roughly 87% seen once. The source material was peripheral blood. V and J are TRBV3-1 (or the pseudogene TRBV3-2) and TRBJ2-7, with 8 nucleotides matching TRBD1. The TCR sequence derives from a man aged 60 to 69 with active or convalescent COVID-19. DNA of the CDR3: TGTGCCAGCAGCCAAGATGGGTCAGGACAGGGTCAGTACTTC. Protein sequence: CASSQDGSGQGQYF.